Listed here are 12 T cell receptor beta chains from one sample, sequenced in a study of blood T cell repertoires in COVID-19. Here immunoSEQ multiplex PCR was the method, and the copy in TCRdb shows in-frame clones only, minus some. The table records about 120,000 clones, over 60% of them present only once. The sequenced sample consisted of peripheral blood. The receptors come from a man aged 70 or older with acute or convalescent COVID-19.

This chain uses TRBV9 with TRBJ2-7, with D hard to call. There are 14 residues in the CDR3. The germline V gene encodes CDR1 SGDLS and CDR2 YYNGEE. Trimming took off 4 bases at V and 1 base at J, with 12 bases between the two ends. The CDR3 region is CASSTDWNSYEQYF. Written as DNA, the CDR3 is TGTGCCAGCAGCACAGATTGGAATTCCTACGAGCAGTACTTC.

This clone occurred a few times. The chain couples TRBV5-1 to TRBJ2-5, with D tentatively TRBD2 (5 bases). The CDR3 sequence is 14 residues long. CDR1 and CDR2 from the germline V gene are SGHRS and YFSETQ. V lost 3 bases and J lost 0, with 9 bases in between. The CDR3 sequence: CASSWTGNQETQYF. The CDR3 nucleotides are TGCGCCAGCAGCTGGACGGGGAACCAAGAGACCCAGTACTTC.

The rearrangement joins TRBV28 to TRBJ2-3; 7 bases line up with TRBD2. CDR3 length: 16 amino acids. CDR1 MDHEN and CDR2 SYDVKM come from the germline V gene. V was clipped by 7 bases and J by 0 bases; unmatched bases: 10. CDR3 sequence: CASTPGGTTSTDTQYF. The CDR3 DNA follows: TGTGCCAGCACCCCGGGAGGAACAACTAGCACAGATACGCAGTATTTT.

The rearrangement links TRBV27 to TRBJ2-7; TRBD1 matches at 7 bases. From germline, CDR1 is MNHEY and CDR2 SMNVEV (reference sequence). CDR3 size: 17 residues. V lost 5 bases and J lost 5; bases outside the gene matches: 18. CDR3 DNA: TGTGCCAGCAGTACAACTTCATCCGGGACAGCTGTGAACGAGCAGTACTTC. Encoded protein: CASSTTSSGTAVNEQYF.

This chain links TRBV29-1 with TRBJ2-5; TRBD1 aligns across 8 bases. This CDR3 spans 13 amino acids. Germline CDR1 reads SQVTM; CDR2 reads ANQGSEA. After removal of 3 bases from V and 5 bases from J, the junction contained 5 bases not matched to a gene. DNA of the CDR3: TGCAGCGTTGATCAGGGGGCTGCCGAGACCCAGTACTTC. Translating it yields CSVDQGAAETQYF.

The CDR3 reads CASSLDSLYGYTF. CDR3 DNA sequence: TGTGCCAGCAGCTTAGACAGCCTCTATGGCTACACCTTC. The J gene is TRBJ1-2, the V gene TRBV7-2; D call uncertain. Trimming shortened V by 1 base and J by 4 bases, and 7 bases separated the two germline ends. CDR1 and CDR2 (germline): SGHTA, FQGNSA. This CDR3 contains 13 residues.

This clone was seen just once. This chain joins TRBV12-3 or TRBV12-4 and TRBJ1-5; D is uncertain. The germline V and J ends were trimmed by 7 bases and 7 bases, with 11 bases remaining between them. The CDR3 length is 12 residues. The CDR3 here is CASTLGGQPQHF. As DNA, the CDR3 is TGTGCCAGCACCCTCGGCGGGCAGCCCCAGCATTTT.

V gene TRBV19 combines with J gene TRBJ1-5; 12 bases fit TRBD1. The CDR3 sequence is 17 residues long. The germline V gene has CDR1 LNHDA and CDR2 SQIVND (reference sequence). V was clipped by 8 bases and J by 6 bases; unmatched bases: 14. The CDR3 DNA follows: TGTGCCAGTGCCTCCGGGACAGGGGGCCCAACCCGTCAGCCCCAGCATTTT. It specifies CASASGTGGPTRQPQHF.

The rearrangement links TRBV6-5 to TRBJ2-7; D ambiguous. V lost 2 bases and J lost 1, with 6 bases in between. Looked up from germline, CDR1 is MNHEY and CDR2 is SVGAGI. This CDR3 region has 13 residues. The CDR3 DNA reads TGTGCCAGCAGTTACCTCGGGTCCTACGAGCAGTACTTC. This encodes CASSYLGSYEQYF.

V gene TRBV18 combines with J gene TRBJ2-4, with D perhaps TRBD1 (6 bases). V was pared by 2 bases and J by 2 bases, with 10 bases between. Germline V gene lookup returns CDR1 KGHSH and CDR2 LQKENI. The CDR3 covers 15 residues. CDR3 DNA sequence: TGTGCCAGCTCACCAATGACAGGAACCAAAAACATTCAGTACTTC. Its protein is CASSPMTGTKNIQYF.

The chain joins TRBV7-3 to TRBJ2-1, with TRBD2 identical over 9 bases. The J segment lost 9 bases and the V segment lost 5 bases, leaving 8 bases of the junction unmatched. Germline V gives CDR1 SGHTA, CDR2 FQGTGA. This CDR3 has 14 amino acids. The CDR3 region has the DNA TGTGCCAGCAGCATAGCGGGAGATCCAAGTGAGCAGTTCTTC. Protein product: CASSIAGDPSEQFF.

This chain uses TRBV19 with TRBJ1-2; 9 nucleotides match TRBD1. V dropped 7 bases and J dropped 1; count of bases not matched to a gene: 7. The germline CDR1 and CDR2 sequences are LNHDA and SQIVND (reference sequence). There are 15 residues in the CDR3. For the CDR3, the DNA is TGTGCCAGTACCCCTGGGGACAGGGTTAACTATGGCTACACCTTC. This sequence encodes CASTPGDRVNYGYTF.